These 19 T cell receptor beta chains originate from one sample sequenced in a study of Ad26.COV2.S vaccination and SARS-CoV-2 variants. Documented treatment: around 19 received Ad26.COV2.S at low or high dose, single or two shots; a few received placebo; per-sample allocation not given. The samples were gathered on day 63 after the first injection of vaccine or placebo. TCRdb's copy holds only in-frame clones and misses some; the assay was immunoSEQ multiplex PCR. The sample carries about 480,000 clones, around nine tenths recorded once. Sample: peripheral blood, taken in a trial of Ad26.COV2.S vaccine versus placebo. The source of these receptors is a person aged 18-60 years who received the Ad26.COV2.S COVID-19 vaccine or a placebo.

The V and J genes are TRBV19 and TRBJ2-7; no reliable D call. The CDR3 length is 13 residues. Germline assignment: CDR1 LNHDA and CDR2 SQIVND (reference sequence). V lost 4 bases to trimming and J lost 1 base, with 8 bases between them. As DNA, the CDR3 is TGTGCCAGTAGTACGGTCTCTTCCTACGAGCAGTACTTC. This sequence encodes CASSTVSSYEQYF.

This clone was counted once. The chain joins TRBV27 to TRBJ1-1; no definite D call. Germline values: CDR1 MNHEY, CDR2 SMNVEV (reference sequence). V was trimmed by 5 bases and J by 3 bases, leaving 10 bases between them. The CDR3 covers 13 residues. The CDR3 coding sequence is TGTGCCAGCAGTCTCGGGGTTTACACTGAAGCTTTCTTT. Protein product: CASSLGVYTEAFF.

The chain links TRBV4-3 to TRBJ2-7, with D perhaps TRBD1 (5 bases). CDR1 and CDR2 from the germline V gene are LGHNA and YSLEER. This CDR3 has 16 amino acids. V shed 0 bases and J shed 4 bases, with 16 bases lying between them. The CDR3 bases are TGCGCCAGCAGCCAAGATACAGGCCCCCTCCGTTACGAGCAGTACTTC. Translating gives CASSQDTGPLRYEQYF.

The gene calls are TRBV7-2 and TRBJ2-7; 14 bases are shared with TRBD2. Germline CDR1 SGHTA, CDR2 FQGNSA. V lost 1 base and J lost 2; bases outside the gene matches: 7. The CDR3 extends over 18 amino acids. The CDR3 bases are TGTGCCAGCAGCTTAGGTTTGAGACTAGCGGGAGGGACCTACGAGCAGTACTTC. The encoded protein is CASSLGLRLAGGTYEQYF. The full variable domain, in which reference TRBV7-2 and TRBJ2-7 provide the parts outside the CDR3, is GAGVSQSPSNKVTEKGKDVELRCDPISGHTALYWYRQSLGQGLEFLIYFQGNSAPDKSGLPSDRFSAERTGGSVSTLTIQRTQQEDSAVYLCASSLGLRLAGGTYEQYFGPGTRLTVT.

This clone was observed a handful of times. This rearrangement joins TRBV5-4 to TRBJ2-1, with 10 bases matching TRBD2. CDR1 SGHNT and CDR2 YYREEE come from the germline V gene (reference sequence). This CDR3 has 16 residues. With V trimmed by 2 bases and J by 7 bases, 9 bases remained unmatched. This CDR3 is CASSFSSGSPWNEQFF. CDR3 coding DNA: TGTGCCAGCAGCTTCTCTAGCGGGAGCCCCTGGAATGAGCAGTTCTTC.

The V gene is TRBV28, the J gene TRBJ1-4; D may be TRBD1 (6 bases). The CDR3 extends over 15 amino acids. With 3 bases removed from V and 6 bases from J, the gap between germline ends came to 14 bases. Looked up from germline, CDR1 is MDHEN and CDR2 is SYDVKM. In DNA, the CDR3 is TGTGCCAGCAGTTTCGGAGACAGGAGGGATGAAAAACTGTTTTTT. Residues: CASSFGDRRDEKLFF.

This chain uses TRBV24-1 with TRBJ1-2; D call uncertain. Between the trimmed V and J ends, which lost 3 bases and 3 bases, there was a span of 7 bases. Germline V gives CDR1 KGHDR, CDR2 SFDVKD. This CDR3 comprises 13 residues. The CDR3: CATSDPRDYGYTF. CDR3 coding DNA: TGTGCCACCAGTGATCCGCGGGACTATGGCTACACCTTC.

J is TRBJ2-1 and V is TRBV5-6; D gene ambiguous. CDR1 is SGHDT, CDR2 YYEEEE, per germline. Deletions cut 1 base from V and 2 bases from J, with 10 bases between. CDR3 length equals 15 residues. CDR3: CASSLRLPPYNEQFF. As DNA, the CDR3 is TGTGCCAGCAGCTTGAGATTGCCGCCCTACAATGAGCAGTTCTTC.

This chain links TRBV24-1 with TRBJ2-7; D possibly corresponds to TRBD2 (6 bases). CDR1 is KGHDR, CDR2 SFDVKD, per germline. CDR3 length: 14 residues. Between the trimmed V and J ends, which lost 8 bases and 2 bases, there was a span of 15 bases. This CDR3 reads CATISAGKTYEQYF. DNA for the CDR3: TGTGCCACCATCTCGGCGGGAAAGACCTACGAGCAGTACTTC.

The sample holds one count of this clone. Different DNA sequences within this sample yield the same CDR3. The chain employs TRBV19 and TRBJ2-1; D gene ambiguous. Looked up from germline, CDR1 is LNHDA and CDR2 is SQIVND (reference sequence). The CDR3 spans 13 residues. V lost 8 bases and J 0 bases, leaving 8 bases between the germline ends. CDR3 sequence reads: CASRRSSYNEQFF. CDR3 in DNA: TGTGCCAGTCGGCGTAGCTCCTACAATGAGCAGTTCTTC. Full variable domain (rest looked up from reference TRBV19 and TRBJ2-1): DGGITQSPKYLFRKEGQNVTLSCEQNLNHDAMYWYRQDPGQGLRLIYYSQIVNDFQKGDIAEGYSVSREKKESFPLTVTSAQKNPTAFYLCASRRSSYNEQFFGPGTRLTVL.

Concerning this clone itself: Other DNA sequences of this sample code for an identical CDR3. The chain has TRBV27 and TRBJ2-7; 10 bases line up with TRBD2. Germline CDR1 reads MNHEY; CDR2 reads SMNVEV (reference sequence). Trimming removed 6 bases from V and 4 bases from J; junction bases left unmatched: 3. The CDR3 spans 13 residues. CDR3 amino acids: CASRTSGSYEQYF. The CDR3 DNA follows: TGTGCCAGCAGGACTAGCGGGTCTTACGAGCAGTACTTC.

This sequence joins TRBV6-6 and TRBJ1-4; no firm D call. Germline CDR1 reads MNHNY; CDR2 reads SVGAGI (reference sequence). Trimming took 7 bases from V and 0 from J, leaving 9 bases between them. The CDR3 extends over 14 amino acids. The CDR3 region is CASILDATNEKLFF. CDR3 DNA sequence: TGTGCCAGCATTTTAGATGCAACTAATGAAAAACTGTTTTTT.

The chain is built from TRBV14 and TRBJ2-1; D ambiguous. In germline, CDR1 is SGHDN, CDR2 FVKESK. The length of the CDR3 is 13 residues. The V and J ends lost 0 bases and 9 bases respectively, with 9 bases between them. The CDR3 here is CASSQDNRIEQFF. CDR3 nucleotide sequence: TGTGCCAGCAGCCAAGACAACCGGATTGAGCAGTTCTTC.

The V gene is TRBV5-1, the J gene TRBJ2-1; TRBD1 matches 8 bases. Trimming removed 0 bases from V and 5 bases from J; junction bases left unmatched: 16. CDR3 length: 19 residues. CDR1 is SGHRS, CDR2 YFSETQ, per germline. The CDR3, as DNA: TGCGCCAGCAGCTTGGAGGGCAGGGGGCGATTTAGCGGTGACAATGAGCAGTTCTTC. This gives the protein CASSLEGRGRFSGDNEQFF.

The V call is TRBV28, the J call TRBJ2-7; possibly TRBD2 for D (5 bases). The CDR3 consists of 14 residues. Germline V gives CDR1 MDHEN, CDR2 SYDVKM. V lost 8 bases and J 1 base, leaving 15 bases between the germline ends. CDR3 sequence reads: CASLAASGSYEQYF. CDR3 in DNA: TGTGCCAGCCTAGCCGCGAGTGGGTCCTACGAGCAGTACTTC.

The chain combines TRBV20-1 with TRBJ1-6; D gene uncertain. Germline CDR1 reads DFQATT; CDR2 reads SNEGSKA (reference sequence). Trimming took 3 bases from V and 7 from J, leaving 16 bases between them. This CDR3 is 15 amino acids long. CDR3 coding DNA: TGCAGTGCTAGTAGGTCAGGTCTATCCAATTCACCCCTCCACTTT. Its translation is CSASRSGLSNSPLHF.

This chain connects TRBV7-8 to TRBJ1-2; 7 bases agree with TRBD1. CDR1 SGHVS and CDR2 FQNEAQ come from the germline V gene. V shed 5 bases and J 5 bases; nucleotides not matched to a gene: 11. This CDR3 spans 15 amino acids. The CDR3 DNA reads TGTGCCAGCAGCCCTACACAGGGGCCGTTTTATGGCTACACCTTC. Its protein product is CASSPTQGPFYGYTF.

V and J are TRBV7-9 and TRBJ2-1, with D maybe TRBD2 (5 bases). The CDR3 loop spans 14 amino acids. Trimming pared 5 bases from V and 7 bases from J, leaving 15 bases between. Germline V gives CDR1 SEHNR, CDR2 FQNEAQ (reference sequence). The CDR3 region has the DNA TGTGCCAGCAGCCCCGGGGATGCGAGAAATGAGCAGTTCTTC. Translating gives CASSPGDARNEQFF.

As DNA, the CDR3 is TGTGCCACCAGTGATGAAGGACAGGGTGCAGAGACCCAGTACTTC. Translating it yields CATSDEGQGAETQYF. The rearrangement joins TRBV24-1 to TRBJ2-5, with 8 bases that match TRBD1. This CDR3 region has 15 residues. J was trimmed by 4 bases and V by 3 bases; bases with no gene match: 6. Looked up from germline, CDR1 is KGHDR and CDR2 is SFDVKD.